Shown below are 20 T cell receptor beta chains from a single sample sequenced in a study of Ad26.COV2.S vaccination and SARS-CoV-2 variants. This table comes from immunoSEQ multiplex PCR, and its TCRdb copy is limited to in-frame clones, with some not included. In the table there are roughly 390,000 clones, around 85% of which are singletons. Treatment defined: some 19 received Ad26.COV2.S at low or high dose, single or two shots; several received placebo; per-sample allocation not given. Material that was analyzed had been drawn on day 63 after the first vaccine or placebo injection. The specimen was peripheral blood, collected in a trial of Ad26.COV2.S vaccine versus placebo. Receptors originate from a person between 18 and 59 years old who received the Ad26.COV2.S COVID-19 vaccine or a placebo.

The chain has TRBV7-8 and TRBJ2-1, with 9 bases lining up with TRBD2. The trim removed 5 bases at V and 7 bases at J, leaving 6 bases unmatched. Germline V gives CDR1 SGHVS, CDR2 FQNEAQ. The CDR3 is 14 residues long. The CDR3: CASSQKRGVNEQFF. DNA for the CDR3: TGTGCCAGCAGCCAAAAGCGGGGGGTTAATGAGCAGTTCTTC.

The chain couples TRBV27 to TRBJ1-5; D remains unclear. The V and J ends lost 5 bases and 5 bases respectively, with 10 bases between them. CDR3 length: 13 residues. CDR1 and CDR2 (germline): MNHEY, SMNVEV (reference sequence). The CDR3 bases are TGTGCCAGCAGTATGCGGGGTCATCAGCCCCAGCATTTT. As protein: CASSMRGHQPQHF.

The CDR3 DNA reads TGTGCCAGCAGCTTGGAGGCAGGCGTCTATGGCTACACCTTC. Residues: CASSLEAGVYGYTF. V gene TRBV5-6 combines with J gene TRBJ1-2, with unresolved D. Per germline, CDR1 SGHDT and CDR2 YYEEEE. The CDR3 length is 14 residues. The V and J ends lost 0 bases and 4 bases respectively, with 10 bases between them.

This chain joins TRBV11-2 and TRBJ1-2; D is possibly TRBD1 (5 bases). The ends were cut back, 7 bases at V and 4 bases at J, with 13 bases in the middle. This CDR3 region has 13 residues. CDR1 and CDR2 (germline): SGHAT, FQNNGV. The CDR3 here is CASIPGLGYGYTF. CDR3 bases: TGTGCCAGCATCCCAGGGTTGGGCTATGGCTACACCTTC.

The V call is TRBV5-7, the J call TRBJ2-7; 10 bases align to TRBD1. TRBV5-7 is an ORF for which the function is uncertain. The ends lost 4 bases at V and 3 bases at J; junction bases unmatched: 4. CDR3 size: 14 residues. In nucleotides, the CDR3 is TGTGCCAGCAGCGGACGGGACAGGGGCTACGAGCAGTACTTC. Translating gives CASSGRDRGYEQYF.

V usage is TRBV2 and J usage is TRBJ2-4; 8 bases agree with TRBD2. Germline CDR1 and CDR2: SNHLY and FYNNEI. This CDR3 spans 17 amino acids. The V segment lost 5 bases and the J segment 6 bases; nucleotides outside the gene matches: 15. CDR3 in DNA: TGTGCCAGCAGTAGTATGGGACTAGGGGTTAGCGGAAACATTCAGTACTTC. Protein product: CASSSMGLGVSGNIQYF.

The chain employs TRBV18 and TRBJ1-1, with D maybe TRBD1 (6 bases). The CDR3 is 16 residues long. Trimming took off 2 bases at V and 1 base at J, with 14 bases between the two ends. Germline CDR1 reads KGHSH; CDR2 reads LQKENI. The CDR3 bases are TGTGCCAGCTCACCAGCCCGCTTGGGGGCGAACACTGAAGCTTTCTTT. Translated, it gives CASSPARLGANTEAFF. The complete variable domain, with remaining parts taken from reference TRBV18 and TRBJ1-1, reads NAGVMQNPRHLVRRRGQEARLRCSPMKGHSHVYWYRQLPEEGLKFMVYLQKENIIDESGMPKERFSAEFPKEGPSILRIQQVVRGDSAAYFCASSPARLGANTEAFFGQGTRLTVV.

The chain carries TRBV6-2 or TRBV6-3 and TRBJ1-2; tentatively, D is TRBD1 (5 bases). The V and J ends lost 6 bases and 0 bases respectively, with 14 bases between them. The CDR3 extends over 15 amino acids. CDR1 and CDR2 from the germline V gene are MNHEY and SVGEGT. In DNA form, the CDR3 reads TGTGCCAGCAGCACCGACAGATCAGCTAACTATGGCTACACCTTC. Translating it yields CASSTDRSANYGYTF.

The CDR3 DNA sequence: TGTGCCAGCAGCCAAGAAGGTGTCAGGCCCCAGCATTTT. This sequence encodes CASSQEGVRPQHF. This rearrangement joins TRBV3-1 (or the pseudogene TRBV3-2) to TRBJ1-5; D not certain. The V end lost 0 bases, the J end lost 9 bases, and 9 bases lay between the germline ends. Germline loops: CDR1 LGHDT, CDR2 YNNKEL (reference sequence). The CDR3 sequence is 13 residues long.

The rearrangement links TRBV7-2 to TRBJ1-2, with D tentatively TRBD1 (5 bases). CDR1 and CDR2 from the germline V gene are SGHTA and FQGNSA. The V end lost 1 base, the J end lost 8 bases, and 8 bases lay between the germline ends. The CDR3 extends over 12 amino acids. CDR3 sequence reads: CASSLVRGGYTF. CDR3 nucleotide sequence: TGTGCCAGCAGCTTAGTCCGGGGCGGCTACACCTTC.

The J gene is TRBJ2-1, the V gene TRBV5-1; the D gene is possibly TRBD2 (5 bases). Germline V gene lookup returns CDR1 SGHRS and CDR2 YFSETQ. The V end was cut by 1 base, the J end by 8 bases, with 10 bases between. The CDR3 totals 13 residues. CDR3 sequence: CASSLPSFDEQFF. For the CDR3, the DNA is TGCGCCAGCAGCTTGCCTAGCTTCGATGAGCAGTTCTTC.

Only one count was recorded for this clone. The chain combines TRBV11-3 with TRBJ2-5, with a weak D call TRBD1 (6 bases). CDR1 and CDR2 (germline): SGHNT, YENEEA. This CDR3 contains 15 residues. Trimming stripped 5 bases from V and 2 bases from J, with 15 bases between. For the CDR3, the DNA is TGTGCCAGCAGCCCGGGACAACGGGAACAAGAGACCCAGTACTTC. Amino acid sequence: CASSPGQREQETQYF.

The chain carries TRBV5-1 and TRBJ2-3; D is uncertain. CDR3 length equals 16 residues. Trimming pared 0 bases from V and 2 bases from J, leaving 13 bases between. The V gene's germline CDR1 is SGHRS and CDR2 YFSETQ. This chain's CDR3 is CASSLGSASPTDTQYF. CDR3 sequence (DNA): TGCGCCAGCAGCTTGGGATCAGCGTCACCCACAGATACGCAGTATTTT.

The chain couples TRBV7-2 to TRBJ2-3, with a tentative D call TRBD2 (7 bases). Between the trimmed V and J ends, which lost 3 bases and 4 bases, there was a span of 17 bases. CDR3 length: 16 amino acids. Germline-derived CDR1 and CDR2 are SGHTA and FQGNSA. CDR3 in DNA: TGTGCCAGCAGCTTGGATGTGGGGGGGCCGTCAGATACGCAGTATTTT. Protein sequence: CASSLDVGGPSDTQYF.

This clone has just one count. V and J are TRBV15 and TRBJ2-5; TRBD2 matches 11 bases. Per the germline V gene, CDR1 is LNHNV and CDR2 is YYDKDF (reference sequence). Trimming at V came to 4 bases and at J to 1 base, leaving 8 bases not matched to a gene. The CDR3 contains 17 residues. As DNA, the CDR3 is TGTGCCACCAGCACCCCTAGCGGGGGGCCCCTCCAAGAGACCCAGTACTTC. Translated, it gives CATSTPSGGPLQETQYF. Looking up the rest from reference TRBV15 and TRBJ2-5 gives the full variable domain: DAMVIQNPRYQVTQFGKPVTLSCSQTLNHNVMYWYQQKSSQAPKLLFHYYDKDFNNEADTPDNFQSRRPNTSFCFLDIRSPGLGDTAMYLCATSTPSGGPLQETQYFGPGTRLLVL.

The chain recombines TRBV7-2 with TRBJ1-1, with D perhaps TRBD1 (5 bases). This CDR3 comprises 12 residues. Germline-derived CDR1 and CDR2 are SGHTA and FQGNSA. Trimming removed 1 base at V and 7 bases at J, with 7 bases between. The chain's CDR3 is CASSLDTGEAFF. The DNA for the CDR3 is TGTGCCAGCAGCTTAGATACAGGTGAAGCTTTCTTT.

This sequence joins TRBV27 and TRBJ1-2; 9 bases map to TRBD1. The CDR3 extends over 14 amino acids. Per the germline V gene, CDR1 is MNHEY and CDR2 is SMNVEV (reference sequence). Trimming at V came to 6 bases and at J to 8 bases, leaving 10 bases not matched to a gene. In nucleotides, the CDR3 is TGTGCCAGCAGCTTAAAGGGGACAGGGTTCGGCTACACCTTC. It codes for CASSLKGTGFGYTF.

The chain combines TRBV6-5 with TRBJ1-1, with 7 bases that match TRBD1. V was clipped by 6 bases and J by 4 bases; unmatched bases: 5. This CDR3 has 13 amino acids. Germline assignment: CDR1 MNHEY and CDR2 SVGAGI. CDR3 bases: TGTGCCAGCAGAATTACAGGGGTCACTGAAGCTTTCTTT. Its protein product is CASRITGVTEAFF.

The rearrangement uses TRBV7-9 and TRBJ2-2; either TRBD1 or TRBD2 may fit D (5 bases each). The germline V and J ends were trimmed by 5 bases and 4 bases, with 11 bases remaining between them. CDR3 length: 14 amino acids. Germline V gives CDR1 SEHNR, CDR2 FQNEAQ (reference sequence). Here the CDR3 DNA reads TGTGCCAGCAGCCGGGACGTCTTCACCGGGGAGCTGTTTTTT. Protein: CASSRDVFTGELFF.

This chain connects TRBV6-5 to TRBJ2-5; D unclear. The germline V gene encodes CDR1 MNHEY and CDR2 SVGAGI. The V end was cut by 11 bases, the J end by 5 bases, with 18 bases between. This CDR3 spans 13 amino acids. CDR3 amino acids: CAGRRTGLETQYF. CDR3 nucleotide sequence: TGTGCCGGTCGAAGGACCGGTCTTGAGACCCAGTACTTC.